The rows below give T cell receptor beta chains drawn from one sample of a study of T cell repertoires in cytomegalovirus infection. TCRdb reprocessed the reads with MiXCR, giving one entry per CDR3 protein. The sample lists roughly 640,000 distinct CDR3 sequences, approximately 24% seen once, with around 7.6% in the top ten. Sequences were obtained from CD8+ T cells from PBMCs. The receptors stem from a human donor in good health (CMV status not recorded). Some clones in this sample may be carry-over from other donors' samples. CDR3s include the opening cysteine and the closing phenylalanine or tryptophan. A D gene is named only where the DNA matches it firmly. Size values are once, few and many counts, or a class for expanded clones, and some rows have none.

v_call	clone_size	j_call	d_call	cdr3_aa	cdr3_nt
TRBV4-2	few	TRBJ2-7	NA	CASSFRLGRGNYEQYF	TGTGCCAGCAGCTTCCGCTTAGGACGGGGGAACTACGAGCAGTACTTC
TRBV14	NA	TRBJ1-1	NA	CASSQEMTGFEAFF	TGTGCCAGCAGCCAAGAGATGACAGGCTTTGAAGCTTTCTTT
TRBV20-1	few	TRBJ1-5	TRBD1	CSARLQGESQPQHF	TGCAGTGCTAGATTGCAGGGGGAGAGTCAGCCCCAGCATTTT
TRBV27	many	TRBJ2-7	NA	CASSTLSGVSYEQYF	TGTGCCAGCAGTACCCTTTCGGGGGTTTCCTACGAGCAGTACTTC
TRBV29-1	NA	TRBJ1-2	TRBD1	CSVPEGAYGYTF	TGCAGCGTTCCCGAGGGGGCTTATGGCTACACCTTC
TRBV6-2/TRBV6-3	NA	TRBJ1-5	TRBD1	CDSSGTGSNHPQHF	TGTGACAGCAGCGGGACAGGCAGCAATCATCCCCAGCATTTT
TRBV7-6	NA	TRBJ1-1	NA	CASTALGGANTEAFF	TGTGCTAGCACAGCTTTAGGGGGGGCGAACACTGAAGCTTTCTTT
TRBV15	few	TRBJ1-2	TRBD1	CATSRQTTGTGAEDGYTF	TGTGCCACCAGCAGACAGACTACCGGGACAGGGGCTGAGGATGGCTACACCTTC
TRBV20-1	few	TRBJ2-7	NA	CSARVEQGSYEQYF	TGCAGTGCTAGAGTCGAACAAGGGAGCTACGAGCAGTACTTC
TRBV28	few	TRBJ2-3	TRBD2	CASSLDLAVDTQYF	TGTGCCAGCAGTTTAGATCTAGCGGTAGATACGCAGTATTTT
TRBV19	many	TRBJ1-2	TRBD1	CASSPGTGNLYGYTF	TGTGCCAGTAGTCCCGGGACAGGAAACCTCTATGGCTACACCTTC
TRBV10-3	few	TRBJ1-2	TRBD1	CAIRGGQGAPGGYTF	TGTGCCATCAGGGGAGGACAGGGGGCGCCGGGTGGCTACACCTTC
TRBV10-3	NA	TRBJ2-3	TRBD2	CAISDGGGAFDTQYF	TGTGCCATCAGTGACGGCGGGGGGGCGTTTGATACGCAGTATTTT
TRBV2	few	TRBJ1-5	NA	CASSEKQSLGGPQHF	TGTGCCAGCAGTGAGAAACAGTCGCTTGGTGGGCCCCAGCATTTT
TRBV19	once	TRBJ1-4	NA	CASSIGGWEKLFF	TGTGCCAGTAGTATAGGTGGATGGGAAAAATTGTTTTTT
TRBV7-8	many	TRBJ2-7	TRBD1	CASSFRQGMYEQYF	TGTGCCAGCAGCTTCCGACAGGGAATGTACGAGCAGTACTTC
TRBV12-3/TRBV12-4	NA	TRBJ2-5	NA	CASSLLGGPEETQYF	TGTGCCAGCAGTTTACTTGGGGGCCCAGAAGAGACCCAGTACTTC
TRBV20-1	NA	TRBJ1-1	NA	CSAQRLTTEAFF	TGCAGTGCACAGCGTCTAACCACTGAAGCTTTCTTT